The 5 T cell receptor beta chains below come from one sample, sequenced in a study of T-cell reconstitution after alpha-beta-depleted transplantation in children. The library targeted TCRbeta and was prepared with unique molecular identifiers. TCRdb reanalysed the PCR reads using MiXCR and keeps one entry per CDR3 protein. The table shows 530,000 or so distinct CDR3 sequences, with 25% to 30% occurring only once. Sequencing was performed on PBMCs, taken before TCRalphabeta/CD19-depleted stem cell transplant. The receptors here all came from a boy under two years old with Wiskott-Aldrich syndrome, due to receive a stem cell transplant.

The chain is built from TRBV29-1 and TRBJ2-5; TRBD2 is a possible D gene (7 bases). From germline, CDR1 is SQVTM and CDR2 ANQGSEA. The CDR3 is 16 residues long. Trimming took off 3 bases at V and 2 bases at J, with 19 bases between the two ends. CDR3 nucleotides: TGCAGCGTTGATTGGGGAGGGGGGATGTATCAAGAGACCCAGTACTTC. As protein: CSVDWGGGMYQETQYF.

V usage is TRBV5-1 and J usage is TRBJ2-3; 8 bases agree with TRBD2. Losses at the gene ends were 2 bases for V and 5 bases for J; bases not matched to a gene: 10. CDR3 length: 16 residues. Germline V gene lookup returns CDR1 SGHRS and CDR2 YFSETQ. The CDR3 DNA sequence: TGCGCCAGCAGCTTTTATCGCGCGGGAGGAGGAGATACGCAGTATTTT. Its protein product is CASSFYRAGGGDTQYF. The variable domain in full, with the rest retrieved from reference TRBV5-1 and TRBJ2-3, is KAGVTQTPRYLIKTRGQQVTLSCSPISGHRSVSWYQQTPGQGLQFLFEYFSETQRNKGNFPGRFSGRQFSNSRSEMNVSTLELGDSALYLCASSFYRAGGGDTQYFGPGTRLTVL.

The CDR3, as DNA: TGTGCCACCAGTGAACCGCGTGAGCGGACGACCTACGAGCAGTACTTC. It encodes CATSEPRERTTYEQYF. V and J are TRBV24-1 and TRBJ2-7, with TRBD2 as a possible D gene (5 bases). The germline CDR1 and CDR2 sequences are KGHDR and SFDVKD. V was pared by 4 bases and J by 2 bases, with 17 bases between. The CDR3 runs to 16 residues.

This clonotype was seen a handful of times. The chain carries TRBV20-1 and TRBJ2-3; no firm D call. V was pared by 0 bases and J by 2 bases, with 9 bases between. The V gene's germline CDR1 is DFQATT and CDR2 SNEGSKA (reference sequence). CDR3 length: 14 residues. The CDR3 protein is CSARDQAPTDTQYF. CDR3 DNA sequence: TGCAGTGCTAGAGACCAGGCGCCCACAGATACGCAGTATTTT.

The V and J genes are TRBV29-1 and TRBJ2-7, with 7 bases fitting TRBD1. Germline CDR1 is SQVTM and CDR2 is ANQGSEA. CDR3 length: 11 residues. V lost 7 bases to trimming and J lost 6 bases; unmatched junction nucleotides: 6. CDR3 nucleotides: TGCAGCGGACGGACAGGAACCGAGCAGTACTTC. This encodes CSGRTGTEQYF.